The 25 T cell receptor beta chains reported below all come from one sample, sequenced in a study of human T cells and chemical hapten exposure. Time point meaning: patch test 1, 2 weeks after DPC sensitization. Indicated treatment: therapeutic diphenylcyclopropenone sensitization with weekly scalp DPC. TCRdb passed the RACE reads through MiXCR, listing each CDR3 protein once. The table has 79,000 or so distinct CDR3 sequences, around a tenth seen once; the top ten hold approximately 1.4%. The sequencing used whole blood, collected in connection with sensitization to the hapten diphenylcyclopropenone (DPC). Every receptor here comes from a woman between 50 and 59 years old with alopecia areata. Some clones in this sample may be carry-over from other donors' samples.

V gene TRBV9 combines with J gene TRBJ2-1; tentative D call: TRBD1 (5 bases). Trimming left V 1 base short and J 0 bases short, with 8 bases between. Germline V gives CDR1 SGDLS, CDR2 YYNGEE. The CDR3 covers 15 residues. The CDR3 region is CASSVQGISYNEQFF. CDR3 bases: TGTGCCAGCAGCGTACAGGGCATCTCCTACAATGAGCAGTTCTTC.

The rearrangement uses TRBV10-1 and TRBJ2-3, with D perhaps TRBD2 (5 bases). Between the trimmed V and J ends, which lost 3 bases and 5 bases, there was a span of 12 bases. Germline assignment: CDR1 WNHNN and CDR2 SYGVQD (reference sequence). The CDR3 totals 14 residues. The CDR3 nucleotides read TGCGCCAGCAGTGAAGGCTCCGCGGGAGATACGCAGTATTTT. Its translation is CASSEGSAGDTQYF.

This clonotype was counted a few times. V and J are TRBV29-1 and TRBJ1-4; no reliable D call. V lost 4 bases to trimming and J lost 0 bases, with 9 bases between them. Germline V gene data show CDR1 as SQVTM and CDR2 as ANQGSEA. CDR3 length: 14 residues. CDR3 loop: CSVVGVATNEKLFF. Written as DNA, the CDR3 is TGCAGCGTTGTTGGGGTTGCAACTAATGAAAAACTGTTTTTT. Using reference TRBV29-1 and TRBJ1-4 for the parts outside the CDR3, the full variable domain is SAVISQKPSRDICQRGTSLTIQCQVDSQVTMMFWYRQQPGQSLTLIATANQGSEATYESGFVIDKFPISRPNLTFSTLTVSNMSPEDSSIYLCSVVGVATNEKLFFGSGTQLSVL.

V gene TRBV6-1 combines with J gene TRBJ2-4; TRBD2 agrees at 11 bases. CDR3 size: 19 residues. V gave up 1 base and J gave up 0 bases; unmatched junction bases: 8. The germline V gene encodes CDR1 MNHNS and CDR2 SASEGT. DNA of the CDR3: TGTGCCAGCAGTGAAGACTCCTGGACTAGCGGGTTAGCCAAAAACATTCAGTACTTC. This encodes CASSEDSWTSGLAKNIQYF.

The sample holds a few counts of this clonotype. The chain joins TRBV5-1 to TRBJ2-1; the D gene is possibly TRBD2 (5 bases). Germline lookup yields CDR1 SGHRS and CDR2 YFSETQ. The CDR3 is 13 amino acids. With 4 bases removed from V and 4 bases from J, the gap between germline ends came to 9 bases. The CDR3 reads CASSRLAYNEQFF. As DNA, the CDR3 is TGCGCCAGCAGCCGGCTAGCTTACAATGAGCAGTTCTTC.

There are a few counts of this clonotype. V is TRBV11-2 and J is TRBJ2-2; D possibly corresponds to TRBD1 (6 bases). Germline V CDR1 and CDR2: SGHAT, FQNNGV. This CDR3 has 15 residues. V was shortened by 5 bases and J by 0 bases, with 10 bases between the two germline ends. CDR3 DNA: TGTGCCAGCAGCACCGGGACATCGAACACCGGGGAGCTGTTTTTT. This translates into CASSTGTSNTGELFF.

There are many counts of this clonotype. The CDR3 loop reads CASSSGGPHRELFF. The CDR3 bases are TGTGCCAGCAGCTCCGGGGGTCCACACCGGGAGCTGTTTTTT. The V and J genes are TRBV3-1 and TRBJ2-2; a possible D gene is TRBD2 (6 bases). Germline lookup yields CDR1 LGHDT and CDR2 YNNKEL (reference sequence). This CDR3 is 14 amino acids long. Trimming left V 5 bases short and J 9 bases short, with 16 bases between.

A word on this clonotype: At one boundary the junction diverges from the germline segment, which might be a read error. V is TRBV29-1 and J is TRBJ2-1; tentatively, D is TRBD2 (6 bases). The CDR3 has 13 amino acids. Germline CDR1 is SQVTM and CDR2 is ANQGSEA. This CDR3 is CGVEEGVQNEQFF. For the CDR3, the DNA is TGCGGCGTTGAGGAGGGAGTACAAAATGAGCAGTTCTTC.

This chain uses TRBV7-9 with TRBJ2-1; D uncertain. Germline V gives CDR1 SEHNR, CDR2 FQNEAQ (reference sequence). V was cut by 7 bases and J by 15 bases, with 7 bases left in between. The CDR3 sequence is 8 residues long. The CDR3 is CASTTGFF. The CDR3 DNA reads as TGTGCCAGCACCACCGGGTTCTTC.

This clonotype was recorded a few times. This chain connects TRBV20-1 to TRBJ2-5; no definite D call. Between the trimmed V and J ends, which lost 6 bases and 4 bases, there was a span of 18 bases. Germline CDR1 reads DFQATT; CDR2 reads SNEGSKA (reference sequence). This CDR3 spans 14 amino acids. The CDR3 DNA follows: TGCAGTGCCCGCGAGAACCCCGTAAGAGAGACCCAGTACTTC. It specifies CSARENPVRETQYF.

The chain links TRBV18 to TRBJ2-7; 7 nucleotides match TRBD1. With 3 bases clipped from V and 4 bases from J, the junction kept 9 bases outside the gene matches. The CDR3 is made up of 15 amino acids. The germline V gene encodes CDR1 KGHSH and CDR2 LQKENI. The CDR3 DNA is TGTGCCAGCTCACCCCAGGGGGTAGCTATGTACGAGCAGTACTTC. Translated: CASSPQGVAMYEQYF.

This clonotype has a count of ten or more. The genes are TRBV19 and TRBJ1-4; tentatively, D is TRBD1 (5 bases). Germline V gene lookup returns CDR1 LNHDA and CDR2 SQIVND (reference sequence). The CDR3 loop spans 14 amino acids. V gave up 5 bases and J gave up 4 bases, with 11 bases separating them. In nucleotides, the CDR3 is TGTGCCAGTAGTTACGGGACGGGTAATGAAAAACTGTTTTTT. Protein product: CASSYGTGNEKLFF.

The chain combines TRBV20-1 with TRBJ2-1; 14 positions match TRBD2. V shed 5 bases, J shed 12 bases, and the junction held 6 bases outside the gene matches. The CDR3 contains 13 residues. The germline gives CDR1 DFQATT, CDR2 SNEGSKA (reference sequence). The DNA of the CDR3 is TGCAGTGCTTACGCCGGGACTAGCGGGAGGCAGTTCTTC. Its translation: CSAYAGTSGRQFF.

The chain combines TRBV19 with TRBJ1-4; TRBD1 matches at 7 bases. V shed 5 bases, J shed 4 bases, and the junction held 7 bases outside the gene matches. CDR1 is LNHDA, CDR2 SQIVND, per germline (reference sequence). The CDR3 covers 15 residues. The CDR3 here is CASSSQGGGNEKLFF. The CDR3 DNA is TGTGCCAGTAGTTCCCAGGGGGGCGGTAATGAAAAACTGTTTTTT.

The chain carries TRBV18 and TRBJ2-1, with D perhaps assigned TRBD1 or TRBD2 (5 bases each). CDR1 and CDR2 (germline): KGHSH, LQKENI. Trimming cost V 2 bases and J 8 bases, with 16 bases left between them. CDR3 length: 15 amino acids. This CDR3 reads CASSPLGTHPDEQFF. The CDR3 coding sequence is TGTGCCAGCTCACCATTAGGGACCCACCCCGATGAGCAGTTCTTC.

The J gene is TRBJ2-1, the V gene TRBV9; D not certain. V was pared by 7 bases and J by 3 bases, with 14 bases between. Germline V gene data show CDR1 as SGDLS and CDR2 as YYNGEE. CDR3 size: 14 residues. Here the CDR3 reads CASGPGLLYNEQFF. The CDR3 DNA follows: TGTGCCAGCGGACCGGGCCTCCTCTACAATGAGCAGTTCTTC.

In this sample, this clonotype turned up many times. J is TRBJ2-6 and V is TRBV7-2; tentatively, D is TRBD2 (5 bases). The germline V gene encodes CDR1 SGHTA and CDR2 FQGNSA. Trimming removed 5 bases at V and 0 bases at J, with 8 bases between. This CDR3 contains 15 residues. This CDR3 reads CASSGRFSGANVLTF. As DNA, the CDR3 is TGTGCCAGCAGCGGGAGATTCTCTGGGGCCAACGTCCTGACTTTC.

The CDR3 region is CASSLARGLTSEQYF. CDR3 in DNA: TGTGCCAGCAGCTTAGCGAGGGGATTAACGAGCGAGCAGTACTTC. The chain recombines TRBV7-8 with TRBJ2-7, with D perhaps assigned TRBD1 or TRBD2 (5 bases each). Trimming took 0 bases from V and 6 from J, leaving 15 bases between them. Germline V gives CDR1 SGHVS, CDR2 FQNEAQ. This CDR3 comprises 15 residues.

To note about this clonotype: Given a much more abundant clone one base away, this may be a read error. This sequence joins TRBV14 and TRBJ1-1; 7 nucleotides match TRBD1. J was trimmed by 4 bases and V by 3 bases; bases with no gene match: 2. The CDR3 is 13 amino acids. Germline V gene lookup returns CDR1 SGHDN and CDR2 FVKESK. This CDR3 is CASSHDRVTEAFF. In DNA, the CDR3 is TGTGCCAGCAGCCATGACAGGGTCACTGAAGCTTTCTTT.

CDR3 DNA: TGTGCCAGCAGCCAAGTGGCACAGGGAGATAGGGGCTACACCTTC. It specifies CASSQVAQGDRGYTF. This chain links TRBV3-1 with TRBJ1-2; tentatively, D is TRBD1 (6 bases). Trimming removed 1 base at V and 8 bases at J, with 17 bases between. Germline CDR1 and CDR2: LGHDT and YNNKEL (reference sequence). This CDR3 has 15 amino acids.

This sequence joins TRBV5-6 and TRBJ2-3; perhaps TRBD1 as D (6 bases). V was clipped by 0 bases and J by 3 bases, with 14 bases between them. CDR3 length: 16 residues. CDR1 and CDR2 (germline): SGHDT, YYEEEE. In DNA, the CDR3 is TGTGCCAGCAGCTTGGGCAGGGGTGATTTTACAGATACGCAGTATTTT. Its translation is CASSLGRGDFTDTQYF. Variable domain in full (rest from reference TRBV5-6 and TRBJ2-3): DAGVTQSPTHLIKTRGQQVTLRCSPKSGHDTVSWYQQALGQGPQFIFQYYEEEERQRGNFPDRFSGHQFPNYSSELNVNALLLGDSALYLCASSLGRGDFTDTQYFGPGTRLTVL.

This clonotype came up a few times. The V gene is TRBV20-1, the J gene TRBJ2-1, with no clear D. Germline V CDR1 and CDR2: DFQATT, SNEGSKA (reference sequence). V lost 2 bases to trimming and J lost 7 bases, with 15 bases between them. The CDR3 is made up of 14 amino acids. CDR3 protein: CSARRPRGTNEQFF. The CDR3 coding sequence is TGCAGTGCTAGAAGGCCCCGAGGCACAAATGAGCAGTTCTTC.

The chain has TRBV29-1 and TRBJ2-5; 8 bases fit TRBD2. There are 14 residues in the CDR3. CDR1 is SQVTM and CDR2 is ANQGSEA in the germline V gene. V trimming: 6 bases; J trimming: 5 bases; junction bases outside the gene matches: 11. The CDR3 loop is CSVKRRGRYETQYF. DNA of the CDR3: TGCAGCGTCAAACGGCGCGGGAGGTATGAGACCCAGTACTTC.

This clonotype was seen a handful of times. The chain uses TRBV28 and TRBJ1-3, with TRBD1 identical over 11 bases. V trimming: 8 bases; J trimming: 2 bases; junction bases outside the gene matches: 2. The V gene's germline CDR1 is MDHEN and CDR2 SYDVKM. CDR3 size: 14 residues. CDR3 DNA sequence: TGTGCCAGCCTGGACAGGGGGCCTGGAAACACCATATATTTT. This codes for CASLDRGPGNTIYF.

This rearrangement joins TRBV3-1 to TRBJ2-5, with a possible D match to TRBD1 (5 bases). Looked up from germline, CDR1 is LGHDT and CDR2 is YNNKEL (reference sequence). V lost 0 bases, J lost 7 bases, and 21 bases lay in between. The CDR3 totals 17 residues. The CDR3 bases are TGTGCCAGCAGCCAAGAACCCGACTCCATACAAAGGGGGACCCAGTACTTC. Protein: CASSQEPDSIQRGTQYF.